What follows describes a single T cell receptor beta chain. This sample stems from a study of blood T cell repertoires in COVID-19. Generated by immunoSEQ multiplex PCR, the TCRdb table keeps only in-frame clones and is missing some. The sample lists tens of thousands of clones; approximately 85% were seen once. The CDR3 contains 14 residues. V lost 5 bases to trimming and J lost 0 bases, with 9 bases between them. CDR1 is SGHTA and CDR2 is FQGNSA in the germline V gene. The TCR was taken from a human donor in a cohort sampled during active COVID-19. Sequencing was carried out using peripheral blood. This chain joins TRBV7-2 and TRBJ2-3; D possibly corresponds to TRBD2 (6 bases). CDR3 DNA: TGTGCCAGCAGCACCGGGACTAGCACAGATACGCAGTATTTT. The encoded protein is CASSTGTSTDTQYF.